The clone carrying this T cell receptor (beta chain) was counted only a few times. Antigen specificity is unknown. The record originates from a study of T cell responses to AZD1222 COVID-19 vaccine. Germline V gene data show CDR1 as MNHNS and CDR2 as SASEGT. Trimming stripped 2 bases from V and 3 bases from J, with 11 bases between. The CDR3 loop spans 15 amino acids. Profiling relied on immunoSEQ multiplex PCR, and the TCRdb table lists in-frame clones only, not all of them. This table holds 100,000 to 150,000 clones, about 93% found once. General observations from the study: CD4 TCRs associated with vaccination spanned spike, dominating at 160-218 and 743-854.

This clonotype was obtained from an adult in good health. The rearrangement joins TRBV6-1 to TRBJ1-5; no clear D gene. The sample was peripheral blood, taken on day 0 of AZD1222 vaccination. Here the CDR3 reads CASSEQLIPNQPQHF. CDR3 coding DNA: TGTGCCAGCAGTGAACAGCTCATCCCCAATCAGCCCCAGCATTTT.